This T cell receptor beta chain was recorded in a study of CD8 T cells in ankylosing spondylitis. Findings and caveats of the study: Researchers reportedly found disease-linked clones significantly enriched in matched ankylosing spondylitis synovial fluid. Certain motif variants had earlier appeared in reactive arthritis synovial fluid and blood.

The sample holds many counts of this clonotype. Antigen unknown. Quantitative 5'-RACE was performed with molecular barcodes, and it yielded the TCR beta libraries. TCRdb re-called the 5' RACE reads through MiXCR, storing one row per CDR3 protein. The table shows under 55,000 distinct CDR3 sequences, with 6.5% to 8% occurring only once. CDR3 length: 13 residues. The germline CDR1 and CDR2 sequences are SGHAT and FQNNGV. V gave up 1 base and J gave up 7 bases, with 7 bases separating them. Material: blood, either unsorted or a sorted T cell fraction (not recorded which). The source of this sequence is a female donor with ankylosing spondylitis or in good health (not recorded which). The chain links TRBV11-2 to TRBJ2-2; D not resolved. The CDR3 sequence: CASSLVGNGELFF. Written as DNA, the CDR3 is TGTGCCAGCAGCTTAGTGGGAAACGGGGAGCTGTTTTTT.